These 16 T cell receptor beta chains were all obtained from the same sample, sequenced in a study of blood T cell repertoires in COVID-19. Some clones are missing from TCRdb's copy, which holds only in-frame ones; the method was immunoSEQ multiplex PCR. The repertoire holds roughly 200,000 clones, with approximately 79% as singletons. Material: peripheral blood. These receptors were taken from a man in his forties or fifties who had recovered from COVID-19.

The V gene is TRBV7-3, the J gene TRBJ2-1, with D perhaps TRBD2 (6 bases). Germline assignment: CDR1 SGHTA and CDR2 FQGTGA. Trimming left V 3 bases short and J 10 bases short, with 25 bases between. The CDR3 has 17 residues. For the CDR3, the DNA is TGTGCCAGCAGCTTTCCCAGGAGCGGGTTGGAGCTAGGGGAGCAGTTCTTC. This gives the protein CASSFPRSGLELGEQFF.

The V gene is TRBV2, the J gene TRBJ2-5, with D tentatively TRBD2 (6 bases). CDR1 SNHLY and CDR2 FYNNEI come from the germline V gene. The CDR3 contains 16 residues. V was trimmed by 1 base and J by 1 base, leaving 13 bases between them. CDR3 in DNA: TGTGCCAGCAGTGAAGGAAGTGGGGGGTTCCAAGAGACCCAGTACTTC. It specifies CASSEGSGGFQETQYF.

This clone was observed a handful of times. This rearrangement joins TRBV25-1 to TRBJ1-6; weak D call: TRBD1 (5 bases). The V and J ends lost 6 bases and 7 bases respectively, with 13 bases between them. This CDR3 contains 14 residues. Germline V gives CDR1 MGHDK, CDR2 SYGVNS. In DNA form, the CDR3 reads TGTGCCAGCAGCGGGGGGGGGACCAATTCACCCCTCCACTTT. Protein sequence: CASSGGGTNSPLHF.

The genes are TRBV5-4 and TRBJ2-2, with 15 positions matching TRBD2. CDR3 length equals 18 residues. The V gene end was trimmed by 5 bases and the J gene end by 3 bases; junction bases not matched to a gene: 8. Germline loops: CDR1 SGHNT, CDR2 YYREEE (reference sequence). For the CDR3, the DNA is TGTGCCAGCAGAGGACTAGCGGGAGGGCCGGGCGACACCGGGGAGCTGTTTTTT. Protein product: CASRGLAGGPGDTGELFF. Full variable domain (outside the CDR3, taken from reference TRBV5-4 and TRBJ2-2): ETGVTQSPTHLIKTRGQQVTLRCSSQSGHNTVSWYQQALGQGPQFIFQYYREEENGRGNFPPRFSGLQFPNYSSELNVNALELDDSALYLCASRGLAGGPGDTGELFFGEGSRLTVL.

This sequence joins TRBV7-3 and TRBJ2-7; 10 nucleotides match TRBD2. After removal of 5 bases from V and 2 bases from J, the junction contained 3 bases not matched to a gene. Germline CDR1 SGHTA, CDR2 FQGTGA. This CDR3 comprises 14 residues. As DNA, the CDR3 is TGTGCCAGCAGCCGTCTAGCGGGAGCCTACGAGCAGTACTTC. Its translation is CASSRLAGAYEQYF.

J is TRBJ1-1 and V is TRBV2; 7 nucleotides align to TRBD1. V gave up 6 bases and J gave up 5 bases; unmatched junction bases: 0. CDR3 length: 11 residues. Germline loops: CDR1 SNHLY, CDR2 FYNNEI. CDR3 nucleotide sequence: TGTGCCAGCAGCAGGGGGACTGAAGCTTTCTTT. It yields the protein CASSRGTEAFF.

The chain recombines TRBV4-2 with TRBJ2-1; D is unresolved. The CDR3 loop spans 15 amino acids. Trimming stripped 0 bases from V and 2 bases from J, with 8 bases between. The germline gives CDR1 LGHNA, CDR2 YNFKEQ. CDR3 in amino acids: CASSQDSSAYNEQFF. The CDR3 bases are TGTGCCAGCAGCCAAGATAGCAGCGCCTACAATGAGCAGTTCTTC.

The gene calls are TRBV5-1 and TRBJ1-1; no definite D call. From germline, CDR1 is SGHRS and CDR2 YFSETQ. Trimming took off 0 bases at V and 1 base at J, with 10 bases between the two ends. This CDR3 is 15 amino acids long. The CDR3 region is CASSLVGGWNTEAFF. CDR3 DNA: TGCGCCAGCAGCTTGGTCGGCGGCTGGAACACTGAAGCTTTCTTT.

This chain links TRBV12-3 or TRBV12-4 with TRBJ1-1, with D maybe TRBD1 (5 bases). CDR3 length equals 13 residues. Trimming shortened V by 8 bases and J by 4 bases, and 14 bases separated the two germline ends. The CDR3 is CASVRTTGTEAFF. The CDR3 bases are TGTGCCAGCGTTCGGACAACTGGCACTGAAGCTTTCTTT.

V gene TRBV5-1 combines with J gene TRBJ2-2; TRBD2 matches at 12 bases. The CDR3 extends over 16 amino acids. V lost 4 bases and J lost 5; bases outside the gene matches: 6. The germline V gene encodes CDR1 SGHRS and CDR2 YFSETQ. CDR3 loop: CASSTSGTSGTGELFF. DNA of the CDR3: TGCGCCAGCAGCACGTCCGGGACTAGCGGGACCGGGGAGCTGTTTTTT.

This chain uses TRBV30 with TRBJ2-3; 7 bases are a match to TRBD2. The CDR3 extends over 16 amino acids. Germline assignment: CDR1 GTSNPN and CDR2 SVGIG (reference sequence). After removal of 2 bases from V and 2 bases from J, the junction contained 10 bases not matched to a gene. CDR3 residues: CAWSLPSGFITDTQYF. CDR3 nucleotides: TGTGCCTGGAGTCTGCCTAGCGGATTTATCACAGATACGCAGTATTTT.

The chain employs TRBV2 and TRBJ1-2, with TRBD1 as a possible D gene (5 bases). Germline-derived CDR1 and CDR2 are SNHLY and FYNNEI. The CDR3 sequence is 13 residues long. The V gene lost 7 bases and the J gene lost 4 bases, with 13 bases spanning the gap. The chain's CDR3 is CASTLSGGYGYTF. CDR3 DNA sequence: TGTGCCAGCACCCTCTCGGGGGGCTATGGCTACACCTTC.

The chain combines TRBV19 with TRBJ2-7; D perhaps matches TRBD1 (5 bases). Trimming left V 3 bases short and J 0 bases short, with 9 bases between. The CDR3 runs 14 residues. In germline, CDR1 is LNHDA, CDR2 SQIVND (reference sequence). The chain's CDR3 is CASSISDSSYEQYF. CDR3 coding DNA: TGTGCCAGTAGTATTAGTGACAGCTCCTACGAGCAGTACTTC.

V is TRBV7-3 and J is TRBJ2-7; no firm D call. V was trimmed by 5 bases and J by 0 bases, leaving 14 bases between them. This CDR3 contains 15 residues. Germline V gene lookup returns CDR1 SGHTA and CDR2 FQGTGA. The CDR3 DNA reads as TGTGCCAGCAGCGTGGAAGGCGGATTCTCCTACGAGCAGTACTTC. Protein product: CASSVEGGFSYEQYF.

The J gene is TRBJ2-2, the V gene TRBV24-1, with 9 bases fitting TRBD2. The CDR3 runs to 18 residues. With V trimmed by 3 bases and J by 6 bases, 13 bases remained unmatched. Per the germline V gene, CDR1 is KGHDR and CDR2 is SFDVKD. CDR3 DNA sequence: TGTGCCACCAGTGATCCTTTCGATAGCGGGAGACAAGCCGGGGAGCTGTTTTTT. Translating it yields CATSDPFDSGRQAGELFF.

The chain is built from TRBV6-6 and TRBJ2-3; no reliable D call. Germline values: CDR1 MNHNY, CDR2 SVGAGI (reference sequence). V lost 2 bases to trimming and J lost 3 bases, with 12 bases between them. The CDR3 is made up of 15 amino acids. This CDR3 is CASSYESLNTDTQYF. Written as DNA, the CDR3 is TGTGCCAGCAGTTACGAGTCTCTAAATACAGATACGCAGTATTTT.